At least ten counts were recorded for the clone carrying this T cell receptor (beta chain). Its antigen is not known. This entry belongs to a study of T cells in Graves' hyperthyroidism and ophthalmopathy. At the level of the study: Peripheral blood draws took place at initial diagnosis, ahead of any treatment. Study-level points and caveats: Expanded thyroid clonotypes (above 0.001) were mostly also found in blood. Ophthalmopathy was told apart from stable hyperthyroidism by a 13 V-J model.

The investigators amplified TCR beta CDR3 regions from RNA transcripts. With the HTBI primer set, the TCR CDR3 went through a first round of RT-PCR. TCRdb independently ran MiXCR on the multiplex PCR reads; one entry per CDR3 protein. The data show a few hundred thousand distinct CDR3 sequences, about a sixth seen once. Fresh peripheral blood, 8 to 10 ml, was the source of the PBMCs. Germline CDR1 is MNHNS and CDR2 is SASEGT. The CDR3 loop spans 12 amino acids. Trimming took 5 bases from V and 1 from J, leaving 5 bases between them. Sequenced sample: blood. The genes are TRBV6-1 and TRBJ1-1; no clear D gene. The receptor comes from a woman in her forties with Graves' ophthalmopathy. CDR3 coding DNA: TGTGCCAGCAGTCGGAAGAACACTGAAGCTTTCTTT. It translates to CASSRKNTEAFF.